The 12 T cell receptor beta chains presented below share a single source sample, sequenced in a study of T-cell memory formation after mild COVID-19. Each CDR3 protein gets one entry after TCRdb re-called the 5' RACE reads with MiXCR. The profile shows 350,000 to 500,000 distinct CDR3 sequences, about 25% of them singletons. The sequenced material came from PBMCs or a T cell subset sorted from them (not recorded which). Receptors originate from an adult woman who had mild COVID-19 (a few samples of this study predate the infection). Cell type and time point are not known.

The V gene is TRBV5-1, the J gene TRBJ1-2; D gene uncertain. Germline loops: CDR1 SGHRS, CDR2 YFSETQ. The CDR3 runs to 14 residues. With 4 bases removed from V and 6 bases from J, the gap between germline ends came to 16 bases. The CDR3 bases are TGCGCCAGCAGCCCGATCGCCGGGCTCCATGGCTACACCTTC. Amino acids: CASSPIAGLHGYTF.

This clonotype was seen a handful of times. The rearrangement links TRBV5-1 to TRBJ1-3; 9 positions match TRBD1. Germline-derived CDR1 and CDR2 are SGHRS and YFSETQ. This CDR3 has 18 residues. The V gene end was trimmed by 1 base and the J gene end by 0 bases; junction bases not matched to a gene: 8. The CDR3 DNA sequence: TGCGCCAGCAGCTTGACACCCGGGACAGGGAGCTCTGGAAACACCATATATTTT. Translation gives CASSLTPGTGSSGNTIYF. Drawing the rest from reference TRBV5-1 and TRBJ1-3, the complete variable domain is KAGVTQTPRYLIKTRGQQVTLSCSPISGHRSVSWYQQTPGQGLQFLFEYFSETQRNKGNFPGRFSGRQFSNSRSEMNVSTLELGDSALYLCASSLTPGTGSSGNTIYFGEGSWLTVV.

The chain is built from TRBV20-1 and TRBJ1-1, with D unresolved. Trimming took 3 bases from V and 3 from J, leaving 8 bases between them. Germline CDR1 is DFQATT and CDR2 is SNEGSKA (reference sequence). The CDR3 runs 12 residues. The CDR3 region has the DNA TGCAGTGCTAGTGGGTTCGACACTGAAGCTTTCTTT. Amino acid sequence: CSASGFDTEAFF.

This rearrangement joins TRBV7-9 to TRBJ1-1; no definite D call. The V gene lost 1 base and the J gene lost 5 bases, with 11 bases spanning the gap. CDR3 size: 14 residues. CDR1 is SEHNR and CDR2 is FQNEAQ in the germline V gene (reference sequence). The CDR3 DNA reads as TGTGCCAGCAGCTTAGACGGGGTACAAACTGAAGCTTTCTTT. Translating gives CASSLDGVQTEAFF.

This clonotype was counted ten times or more. This rearrangement joins TRBV20-1 to TRBJ1-1; TRBD1 might be the D (6 bases). CDR3 length: 12 residues. V lost 0 bases and J 7 bases, leaving 9 bases between the germline ends. CDR1 DFQATT and CDR2 SNEGSKA come from the germline V gene (reference sequence). CDR3 in amino acids: CSAREDRHEAFF. The DNA of the CDR3 is TGCAGTGCTAGAGAGGACAGACATGAAGCTTTCTTT.

The chain joins TRBV12-3 or TRBV12-4 to TRBJ2-5; perhaps TRBD2 as D (5 bases). The V end was cut by 6 bases, the J end by 4 bases, with 12 bases between. This CDR3 comprises 13 residues. The CDR3 DNA reads TGTGCCAGCAGCGCGGGCCTGGGAGAGACCCAGTACTTC. Translated, it gives CASSAGLGETQYF.

This clonotype was counted between two and nine times. The chain is built from TRBV11-3 and TRBJ2-2; D unclear. V dropped 8 bases and J dropped 6 bases, with 7 bases sitting between them. The CDR3 length is 11 residues. CDR1 SGHNT and CDR2 YENEEA come from the germline V gene. The CDR3: CASERAGELFF. CDR3 nucleotide sequence: TGTGCCAGCGAACGGGCCGGGGAGCTGTTTTTT.

V usage is TRBV18 and J usage is TRBJ2-7; weak D call: TRBD1 (6 bases). This CDR3 is built from 15 residues. CDR1 and CDR2 (germline): KGHSH, LQKENI. Trimming cost V 2 bases and J 5 bases, with 16 bases left between them. The DNA for the CDR3 is TGTGCCAGCTCACCAGGGGGACATCCTTTGAACGAGCAGTACTTC. Translated, it gives CASSPGGHPLNEQYF.

The chain has TRBV30 and TRBJ1-5, with D possibly TRBD1 on 6 matching bases. CDR3 length: 15 residues. Germline assignment: CDR1 GTSNPN and CDR2 SVGIG (reference sequence). The V and J ends lost 7 bases and 0 bases respectively, with 16 bases between them. CDR3 in amino acids: CASSSTGYSNQPQHF. The CDR3 nucleotides read TGTGCCTCAAGCAGTACAGGGTATAGCAATCAGCCCCAGCATTTT.

V gene TRBV27 combines with J gene TRBJ1-2, with a tentative D call TRBD1 (6 bases). The V and J ends lost 6 bases and 7 bases respectively, with 12 bases between them. The CDR3 totals 12 residues. The germline V gene encodes CDR1 MNHEY and CDR2 SMNVEV (reference sequence). The CDR3 loop is CASRFSGAGYTF. In nucleotides, the CDR3 is TGTGCCAGCAGGTTCTCAGGGGCTGGCTACACCTTC.

The chain combines TRBV5-1 with TRBJ1-6; D is undetermined. This CDR3 has 13 residues. The germline V and J ends were trimmed by 1 base and 9 bases, with 8 bases remaining between them. Germline CDR1 SGHRS, CDR2 YFSETQ. CDR3 amino acids: CASSLNERSPLHF. CDR3 nucleotides: TGCGCCAGCAGCTTGAATGAACGTTCACCCCTCCACTTT.

This clonotype was counted between two and nine times. This chain uses TRBV7-8 with TRBJ2-1; tentative D call: TRBD1 (5 bases). The CDR3 has 13 residues. The V gene lost 8 bases and the J gene lost 10 bases, with 18 bases spanning the gap. CDR1 and CDR2 from the germline V gene are SGHVS and FQNEAQ. CDR3 loop: CASRLGHRNEQFF. The CDR3 coding sequence is TGTGCCAGCCGCCTGGGGCACCGGAACGAGCAGTTCTTC.